The T cell receptor beta chain described here comes from a study of blood T cell repertoires in COVID-19 (dated by TCRdb to the early 2020s). A note on the overall study: The collaborator samples originated in the United States, Italy and Spain and spanned the acute and convalescent phases of COVID-19. The sample metadata nearly always contained a de-identified subject ID, COVID-19 status, age in years and sex. Samples came from the ongoing ImmuneRACE study (first 160 participants) plus 1,254 subjects from 6 global collaborators. Where HLA class I and class II types were available, the types were taken from metadata supplied by the sample provider, not from assay-based typing. The repertoires were released in a freely available public database meant as a resource for research on the immune response to SARS-CoV-2. The dataset comprised deeply sampled blood TCRbeta repertoires from subjects exposed to, actively infected with, or recovered from COVID-19. The prospective study material was composed of cDNA or gDNA derived from T cells, B-cell-depleted T cells, or PBMCs.

Results and caveats for the whole study, not just this receptor: How much clinical and demographic metadata was included differed by source and by participant, and the metadata was provided uncurated.

Note on this clone: Which antigen it targets is not known. Per-nucleotide qualities are absent, and no much larger clonotype sits a single base away.

Trimming at the junction amounts to 5 bases on V and 4 bases on J, and the germline ends lie 11 bases apart. As encoded in the germline V gene, CDR1 is LGHNT while CDR2 is FRNRAP. Taken from cysteine to phenylalanine, the CDR3 has 13 residues. Just the 39-base CDR3 DNA is kept, in frame starting at base 1. At one collaborating source in Seattle, patients were enrolled during active infection and were followed longitudinally through the course of disease. Each collaborating institution followed its own protocols to collect whole blood in K2EDTA tubes. For TCRbeta analysis, collaborators shipped samples as frozen whole blood, isolated PBMCs, or DNA extracted from either of those sample types. TCRbeta CDR3 regions were amplified from genomic DNA by means of the immunoSEQ Assay, a bias-controlled multiplex PCR. The authors processed their data as follows. Nucleated cell counts per sample were estimated from amplification of reference gene primers within the assay. Sequence reads were collapsed and filtered to measure the absolute abundance of every unique TCRbeta CDR3 rearrangement. For each sample, productive Simpson clonality was calculated by taking the square root of Simpson's diversity index across productive rearrangements. As stored in TCRdb, this immuneACCESS dataset retains in-frame rearrangements with V and J assigned. A fraction of the clones does not appear; measured against another copy, unresolved V genes explain less than half of the discrepancy, and the remainder lacks a known reason. V, J and clone size are taken as reported in that table, and D and trimming were inferred from the DNA itself. Here the sample has tens of thousands of clones; roughly 88% occur a single time. Of the sample, roughly 7.7% falls within the top ten clones.

The sequence came from a man in his sixties with COVID-19, enrolled during active disease. The sequence is built from TRBV12-5 and TRBJ1-1; the D segment could be TRBD1, given 5 matching bases. Sample: peripheral blood. CDR3 reads: CASGIGRGTEAFF. The DNA is TGTGCTAGTGGTATCGGGAGGGGCACTGAAGCTTTCTTT.